This T cell receptor (beta chain) emerged from a study of OX40 agonist ivuxolimab in advanced cancers. Study summary: Under the entry rules, prior anti-PD-1, anti-PD-L1 or anti-CTLA-4 therapy was allowed, and approximately 40% had some. The study's findings and limits: In the 0.1 to 3.0 mg/kg range, CD4+ and CD8+ blood T cells had expanded clonally by week 6. Certain nonresponding patients likewise had low normalized T-cell clonal expansion. Some of the lowest clonal expansion was seen in partial responders at 0.1-3.0 mg/kg.

CDR3 length: 14 amino acids. The V and J ends lost 1 base and 9 bases respectively, with 19 bases between them. Germline V gene lookup returns CDR1 GTSNPN and CDR2 SVGIG (reference sequence). Only in-frame clones appear in the TCRdb table, and some are missing; sequencing was by immunoSEQ multiplex PCR. Of tens of thousands of clones in the sample, roughly nine tenths were seen once. For this clone: Its antigen is unknown.

The chain carries TRBV30 and TRBJ2-7, with a tentative D call TRBD2 (5 bases). This TCR was sampled from an adult with an advanced solid tumor such as melanoma, head and neck, liver or kidney cancer. Material: CD4+ or CD8+ T cells sorted from blood, obtained in a trial of the OX40 agonist ivuxolimab. Written as DNA, the CDR3 is TGTGCCTGGAGTGCTCGGACTTCCTACTTAGGGCAGTACTTC. Encoded protein: CAWSARTSYLGQYF.